This T cell receptor beta chain was sequenced in a study of blood T cell repertoires in COVID-19. For the study at large: Material from acute and convalescent COVID-19 was sourced from the United States, Italy and Spain.

Participants, about 18 to 100 years old, spanned around 26 US areas. Cohort 3 donors counted as recovered after two negative PCRs, clearance, or resolved symptoms. How the authors handled the data: Estimated nucleated cell counts came from reference gene primer amplification. The data were produced by immunoSEQ multiplex PCR, yet TCRdb's version contains in-frame clones alone and is incomplete. Clonal size and the V and J genes are those of that table, whereas D and trimming came from the DNA. The sample lists over 300,000 clones; approximately 83% were seen once. With 2 bases removed from V and 3 bases from J, the gap between germline ends came to 18 bases. Germline V CDR1 and CDR2: SGHDT, YYEEEE. There are 16 residues in the CDR3.

The clonotype was recovered from a young man who had recovered from COVID-19. This chain uses TRBV5-6 with TRBJ2-7; D perhaps matches TRBD1 (5 bases). Sequencing was done on a sample of PBMCs or T cells enriched from blood (not recorded which). CDR3 coding DNA: TGTGCCAGCAGCTTTAGGGGAACCCTACGGGTCTACGAGCAGTACTTC. It encodes CASSFRGTLRVYEQYF.